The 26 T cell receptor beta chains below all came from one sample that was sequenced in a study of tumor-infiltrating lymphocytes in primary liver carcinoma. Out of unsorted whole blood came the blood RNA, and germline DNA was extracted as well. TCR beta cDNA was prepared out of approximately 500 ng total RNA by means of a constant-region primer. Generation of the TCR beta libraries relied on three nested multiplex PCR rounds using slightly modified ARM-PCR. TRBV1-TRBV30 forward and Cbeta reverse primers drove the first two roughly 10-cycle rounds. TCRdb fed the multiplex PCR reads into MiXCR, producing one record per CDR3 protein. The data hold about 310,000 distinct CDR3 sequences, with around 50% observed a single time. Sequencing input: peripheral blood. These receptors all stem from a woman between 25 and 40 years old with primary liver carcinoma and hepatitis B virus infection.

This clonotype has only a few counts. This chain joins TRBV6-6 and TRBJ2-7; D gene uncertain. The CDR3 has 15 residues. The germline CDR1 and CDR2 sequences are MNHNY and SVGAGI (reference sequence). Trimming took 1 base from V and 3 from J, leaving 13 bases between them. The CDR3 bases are TGTGCCAGCAGTTACTTGGCGGTTCCTCGCTACGAGCAGTACTTC. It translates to CASSYLAVPRYEQYF.

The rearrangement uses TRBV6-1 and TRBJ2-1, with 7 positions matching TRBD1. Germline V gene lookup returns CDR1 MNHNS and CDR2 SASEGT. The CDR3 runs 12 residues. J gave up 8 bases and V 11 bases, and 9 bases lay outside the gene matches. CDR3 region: CAGTTDRDEQFF. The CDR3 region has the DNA TGTGCCGGCACCACAGACAGGGATGAGCAGTTCTTC.

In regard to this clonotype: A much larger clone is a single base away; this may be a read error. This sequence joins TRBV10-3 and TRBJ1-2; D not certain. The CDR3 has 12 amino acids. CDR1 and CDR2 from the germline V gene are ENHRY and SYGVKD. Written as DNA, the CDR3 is TGTGTCATCAGTGAGTCAGGCGGTGGCTACACCTTC. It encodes CVISESGGGYTF.

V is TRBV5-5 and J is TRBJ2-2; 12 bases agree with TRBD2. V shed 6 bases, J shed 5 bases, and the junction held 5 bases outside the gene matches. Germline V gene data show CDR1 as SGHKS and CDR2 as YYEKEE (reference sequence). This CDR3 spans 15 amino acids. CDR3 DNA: TGTGCCAGCATCTTAACTAGCGGGGGGACCGGGGAGCTGTTTTTT. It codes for CASILTSGGTGELFF. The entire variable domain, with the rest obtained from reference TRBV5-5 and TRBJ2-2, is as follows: DAGVTQSPTHLIKTRGQQVTLRCSPISGHKSVSWYQQVLGQGPQFIFQYYEKEERGRGNFPDRFSARQFPNYSSELNVNALLLGDSALYLCASILTSGGTGELFFGEGSRLTVL.

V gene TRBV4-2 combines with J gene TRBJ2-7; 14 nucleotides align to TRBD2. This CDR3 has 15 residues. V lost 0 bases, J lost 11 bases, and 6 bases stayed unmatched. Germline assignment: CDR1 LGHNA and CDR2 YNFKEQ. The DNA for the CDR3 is TGTGCCAGCAGCCAAGATCCTGGGACTAGCGGGAGTAAGTACTTC. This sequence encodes CASSQDPGTSGSKYF.

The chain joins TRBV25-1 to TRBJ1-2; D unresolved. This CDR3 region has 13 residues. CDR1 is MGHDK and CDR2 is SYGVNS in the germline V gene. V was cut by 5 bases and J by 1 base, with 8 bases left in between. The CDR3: CASSNLNNYGYTF. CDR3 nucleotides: TGTGCCAGCAGTAATCTGAATAACTATGGCTACACCTTC.

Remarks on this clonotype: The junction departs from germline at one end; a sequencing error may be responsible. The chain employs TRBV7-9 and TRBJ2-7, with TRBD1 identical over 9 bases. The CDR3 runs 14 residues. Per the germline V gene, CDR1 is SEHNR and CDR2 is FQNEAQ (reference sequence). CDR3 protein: CTSTTGGQGHEQYF. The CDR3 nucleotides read TGTACCAGCACAACGGGGGGACAGGGCCACGAGCAGTACTTC.

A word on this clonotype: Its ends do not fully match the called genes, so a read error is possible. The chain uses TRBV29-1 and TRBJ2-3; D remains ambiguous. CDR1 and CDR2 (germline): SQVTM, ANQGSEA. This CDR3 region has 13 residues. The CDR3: CSLETPRTDTQYF. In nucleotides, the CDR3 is TGCAGCCTTGAGACACCACGCACAGATACGCAGTATTTT.

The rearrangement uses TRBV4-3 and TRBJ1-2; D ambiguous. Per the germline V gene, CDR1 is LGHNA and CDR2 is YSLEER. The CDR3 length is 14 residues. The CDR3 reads CSSSTELEIYGYTF. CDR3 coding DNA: TGCAGCAGCAGCACTGAGTTGGAGATCTATGGCTACACCTTC.

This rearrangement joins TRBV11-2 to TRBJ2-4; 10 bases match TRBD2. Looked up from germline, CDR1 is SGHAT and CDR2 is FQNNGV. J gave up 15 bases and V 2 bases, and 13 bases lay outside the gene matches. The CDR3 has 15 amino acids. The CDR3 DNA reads TGTGCCAGCAGCTTATCTAGCGGGAGCTACAATGAGCGGTACTTC. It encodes CASSLSSGSYNERYF.

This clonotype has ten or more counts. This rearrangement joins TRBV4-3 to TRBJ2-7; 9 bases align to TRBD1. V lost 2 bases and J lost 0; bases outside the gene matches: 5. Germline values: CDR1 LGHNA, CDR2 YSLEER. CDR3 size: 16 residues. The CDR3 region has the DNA TGCGCCAGCAGCCAAACCGGGACAGGGAGCTCCTACGAGCAGTACTTC. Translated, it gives CASSQTGTGSSYEQYF.

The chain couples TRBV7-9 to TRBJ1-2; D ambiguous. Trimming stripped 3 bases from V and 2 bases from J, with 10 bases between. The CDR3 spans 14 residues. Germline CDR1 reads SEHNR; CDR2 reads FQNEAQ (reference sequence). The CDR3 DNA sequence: TGTGCCAGCAGCTTGGGCGGAATCAACTATGGCTACACCTTC. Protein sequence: CASSLGGINYGYTF.

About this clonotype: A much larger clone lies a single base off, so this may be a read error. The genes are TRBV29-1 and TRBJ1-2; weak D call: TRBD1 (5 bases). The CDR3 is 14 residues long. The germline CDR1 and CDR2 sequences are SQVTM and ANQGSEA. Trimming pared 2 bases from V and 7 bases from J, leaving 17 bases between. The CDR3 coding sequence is TGCAGCGTTGAAAAGCGGGGCGCGTATACTGGCTACACCTTC. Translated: CSVEKRGAYTGYTF.

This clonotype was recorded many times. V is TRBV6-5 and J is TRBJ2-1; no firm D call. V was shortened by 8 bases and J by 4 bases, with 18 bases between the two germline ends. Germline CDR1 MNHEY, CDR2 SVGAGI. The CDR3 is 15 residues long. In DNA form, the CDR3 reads TGTGCCAGCTTGAGGTCGGCAGCTCGTTACAATGAGCAGTTCTTC. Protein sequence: CASLRSAARYNEQFF.

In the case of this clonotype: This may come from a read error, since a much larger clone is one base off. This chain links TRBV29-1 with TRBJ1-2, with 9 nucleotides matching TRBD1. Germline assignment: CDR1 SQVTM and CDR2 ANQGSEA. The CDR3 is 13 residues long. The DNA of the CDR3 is TGCAGAGTCGAGGACAGGGGAGGACCTGGCTACACCTTC. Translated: CRVEDRGGPGYTF.

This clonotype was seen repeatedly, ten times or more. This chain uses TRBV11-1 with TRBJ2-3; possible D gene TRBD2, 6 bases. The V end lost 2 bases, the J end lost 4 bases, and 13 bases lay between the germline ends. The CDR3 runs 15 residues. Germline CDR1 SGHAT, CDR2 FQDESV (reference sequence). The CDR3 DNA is TGTGCCAGCAGCTTACGATTGGGAGGCGCAGATACGCAGTATTTT. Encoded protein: CASSLRLGGADTQYF.

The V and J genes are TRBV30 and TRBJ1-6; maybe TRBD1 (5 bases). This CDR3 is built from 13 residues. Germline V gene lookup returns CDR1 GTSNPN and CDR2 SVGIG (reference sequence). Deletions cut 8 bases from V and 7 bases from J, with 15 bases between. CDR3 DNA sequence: TGTGCCAGCTTAGGGACGGGGAATTCACCCCTCCACTTT. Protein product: CASLGTGNSPLHF. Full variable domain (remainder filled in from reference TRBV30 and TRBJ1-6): SQTIHQWPATLVQPVGSPLSLECTVEGTSNPNLYWYRQAAGRGLQLLFYSVGIGQISSEVPQNLSASRPQDRQFILSSKKLLLSDSGFYLCASLGTGNSPLHFGNGTRLTVT.

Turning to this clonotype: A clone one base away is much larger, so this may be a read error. The CDR3: CASSLRTNSALHF. DNA for the CDR3: TGTGCCAGCAGTCTCCGGACGAATTCAGCCCTCCACTTT. The genes are TRBV12-3 or TRBV12-4 and TRBJ1-6; D is uncertain. CDR3 length: 13 amino acids.

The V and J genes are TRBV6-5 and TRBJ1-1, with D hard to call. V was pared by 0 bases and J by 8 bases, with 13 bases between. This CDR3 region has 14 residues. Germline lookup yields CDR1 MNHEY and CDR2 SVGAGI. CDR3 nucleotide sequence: TGTGCCAGCAGTTACTCGAGTGCTGCAGGAGAAGCTTTCTTT. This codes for CASSYSSAAGEAFF.

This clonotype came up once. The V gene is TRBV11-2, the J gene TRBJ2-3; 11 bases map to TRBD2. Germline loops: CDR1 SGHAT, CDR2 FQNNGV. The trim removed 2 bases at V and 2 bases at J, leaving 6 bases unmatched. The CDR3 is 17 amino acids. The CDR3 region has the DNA TGTGCCAGCAGCTTACTAGGTAGCGGGGGGGTCACAGATACGCAGTATTTT. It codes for CASSLLGSGGVTDTQYF.

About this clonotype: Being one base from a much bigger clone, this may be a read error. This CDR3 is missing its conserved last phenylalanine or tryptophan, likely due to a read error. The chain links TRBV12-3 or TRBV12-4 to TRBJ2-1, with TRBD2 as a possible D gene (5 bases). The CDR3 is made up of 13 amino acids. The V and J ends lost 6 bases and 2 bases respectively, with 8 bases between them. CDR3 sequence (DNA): TGTGCCAGCAGGCACGGGACCTACAATGAGCAGTTCATC. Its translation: CASRHGTYNEQFI.

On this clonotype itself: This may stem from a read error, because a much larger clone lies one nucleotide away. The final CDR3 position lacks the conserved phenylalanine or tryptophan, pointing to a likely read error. CDR3 amino acids: CSVEVGLHSMNTEAFL. CDR3 nucleotide sequence: TGCAGCGTTGAGGTGGGCCTCCACAGCATGAACACTGAAGCTTTCCTT. The chain has TRBV29-1 and TRBJ1-1, with no clear D. The CDR3 spans 16 residues. V was clipped by 3 bases and J by 0 bases, with 17 bases between them. Germline V lookup: CDR1 SQVTM, CDR2 ANQGSEA.

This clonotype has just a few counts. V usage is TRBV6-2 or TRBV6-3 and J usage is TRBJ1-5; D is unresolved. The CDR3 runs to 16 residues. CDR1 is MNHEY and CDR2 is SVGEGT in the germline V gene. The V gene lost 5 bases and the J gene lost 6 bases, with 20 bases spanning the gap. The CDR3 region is CASSLILALPGQPQHF. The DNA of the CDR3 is TGTGCCAGCAGTCTCATACTTGCCCTACCCGGTCAGCCCCAGCATTTT.

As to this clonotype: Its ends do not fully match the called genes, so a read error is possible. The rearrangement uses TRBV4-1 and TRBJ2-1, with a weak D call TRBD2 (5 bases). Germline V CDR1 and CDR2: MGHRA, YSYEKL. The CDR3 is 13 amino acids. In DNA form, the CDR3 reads TGCGCCAGGAGCCGGCCCGGCCTCGGGGAGCAGTGCTTC. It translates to CARSRPGLGEQCF.

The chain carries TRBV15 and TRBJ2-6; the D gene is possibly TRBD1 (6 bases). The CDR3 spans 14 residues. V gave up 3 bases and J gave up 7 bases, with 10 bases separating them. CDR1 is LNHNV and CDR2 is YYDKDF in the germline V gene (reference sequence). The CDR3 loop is CATSSTGTANVLTF. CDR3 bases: TGTGCCACCAGCAGCACCGGGACAGCCAACGTCCTGACTTTC.

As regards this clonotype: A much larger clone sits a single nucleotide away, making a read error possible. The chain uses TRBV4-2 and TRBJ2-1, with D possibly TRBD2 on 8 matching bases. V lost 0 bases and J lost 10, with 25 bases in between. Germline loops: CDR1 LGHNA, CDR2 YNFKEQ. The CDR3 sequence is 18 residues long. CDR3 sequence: CASSQDIGGGQPWREQFF. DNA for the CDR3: TGTGCCAGCAGCCAAGATATCGGGGGGGGACAGCCCTGGAGGGAGCAGTTCTTC.